This T cell receptor (beta chain) was recovered during a study of control samples from healthy donors and cancer patients. This clone came up once. Sequencing was performed with immunoSEQ multiplex PCR; in TCRdb, only in-frame clones are kept and a portion is missing. Counted here are roughly 69,000 clones, over 80% occurring once; the ten biggest clones make up about a sixth. This CDR3 contains 17 residues. The germline V gene has CDR1 MNHNS and CDR2 SASEGT. V lost 0 bases and J 2 bases, leaving 14 bases between the germline ends. This rearrangement joins TRBV6-1 to TRBJ1-3; D remains unclear. The clonotype was recovered from a man between 60 and 75 years old in good health. Sequencing input: blood. The CDR3 reads CASSEALYSSTGNTIYF. The CDR3, as DNA: TGTGCCAGCAGTGAAGCGTTGTACAGCTCAACTGGAAACACCATATATTTT.